Listed here are 30 T cell receptor beta chains from one sample, sequenced in a study of cytotoxic CD8 clonotypes in ibrutinib-treated CLL. This table comes from immunoSEQ multiplex PCR, and its TCRdb copy is limited to in-frame clones, with some not included. The table shows some 290,000 clones, with 70% to 80% occurring only once. Material: PBMCs, obtained before ibrutinib treatment. Receptor source: a human donor with chronic lymphocytic leukemia.

The chain has TRBV5-6 and TRBJ1-1; 7 nucleotides line up with TRBD1. Germline V lookup: CDR1 SGHDT, CDR2 YYEEEE. The V and J ends lost 3 bases and 5 bases, in that order; junction bases with no gene match: 7. This CDR3 has 14 amino acids. The chain's CDR3 is CASSSMTGQTEAFF. CDR3 bases: TGTGCCAGCAGCTCAATGACAGGGCAGACTGAAGCTTTCTTT.

The chain employs TRBV7-3 and TRBJ2-1, with TRBD2 matching 11 bases. This CDR3 region has 15 residues. Germline lookup yields CDR1 SGHTA and CDR2 FQGTGA. Trimming at V came to 2 bases and at J to 7 bases, leaving 4 bases not matched to a gene. CDR3 nucleotide sequence: TGTGCCAGCAGCTTACTAGCGGGAGGTACGAATGAGCAGTTCTTC. It yields the protein CASSLLAGGTNEQFF.

The chain is built from TRBV28 and TRBJ2-3; 7 bases line up with TRBD2. Germline CDR1 MDHEN, CDR2 SYDVKM. This CDR3 is built from 16 residues. With V trimmed by 6 bases and J by 4 bases, 13 bases remained unmatched. CDR3 sequence (DNA): TGTGCCAGCAGCCAGATCTGGGGGGGAGGCCCAGATACGCAGTATTTT. It translates to CASSQIWGGGPDTQYF. The entire variable domain, with the rest obtained from reference TRBV28 and TRBJ2-3, is as follows: DVKVTQSSRYLVKRTGEKVFLECVQDMDHENMFWYRQDPGLGLRLIYFSYDVKMKEKGDIPEGYSVSREKKERFSLILESASTNQTSMYLCASSQIWGGGPDTQYFGPGTRLTVL.

This clone was seen more than once but under ten times. The gene calls are TRBV2 and TRBJ1-3, with no clear D. The ends were cut back, 11 bases at V and 4 bases at J, with 15 bases in the middle. This CDR3 has 13 residues. The germline V gene has CDR1 SNHLY and CDR2 FYNNEI. The CDR3 region is CARGSAAGNTIYF. The CDR3 DNA reads TGTGCCCGAGGCAGCGCGGCGGGAAACACCATATATTTT.

V is TRBV9 and J is TRBJ2-3, with 7 positions matching TRBD2. CDR3 length: 15 amino acids. Per the germline V gene, CDR1 is SGDLS and CDR2 is YYNGEE. V gave up 4 bases and J gave up 2 bases; unmatched junction bases: 7. The DNA of the CDR3 is TGTGCCAGCAGCTTACGGACTAGTCCCACAGATACGCAGTATTTT. Protein: CASSLRTSPTDTQYF.

This clone was seen a handful of times. The chain links TRBV7-9 to TRBJ2-2, with D perhaps assigned TRBD1 or TRBD2 (6 bases each). V was cut by 2 bases and J by 5 bases, with 15 bases left in between. Germline V gene data show CDR1 as SEHNR and CDR2 as FQNEAQ (reference sequence). The CDR3 is 16 residues long. The CDR3 DNA reads as TGTGCCAGCAGCTTACTAGGCAGGGGACTTACCGGGGAGCTGTTTTTT. Encoded protein: CASSLLGRGLTGELFF. The full variable domain, its missing parts supplied by reference TRBV7-9 and TRBJ2-2, is DTGVSQNPRHKITKRGQNVTFRCDPISEHNRLYWYRQTLGQGPEFLTYFQNEAQLEKSRLLSDRFSAERPKGSFSTLEIQRTEQGDSAMYLCASSLLGRGLTGELFFGEGSRLTVL.

The rearrangement joins TRBV21-1 to TRBJ2-1; whether TRBD2, the table's D call, matches the DNA was not checked. TRBV21-1 is described as a pseudogene. The CDR3 is 23 residues long. CDR3 sequence reads: CASSKGDGRAGLAGVPPGNEQFF. DNA for the CDR3: TGTGCCAGCAGCAAAGGAGACGGGAGGGCCGGACTAGCGGGAGTCCCACCGGGCAATGAGCAGTTCTTC.

This clone has at least ten counts. The V and J genes are TRBV29-1 and TRBJ2-3; 7 bases are shared with TRBD2. The junction had 14 bases not matched to a gene; V was cut back by 5 bases and J by 0 bases. The CDR3 runs 17 residues. Germline V gene sequence: CDR1 SQVTM, CDR2 ANQGSEA. CDR3: CSVLGTGGQTSTDTQYF. The CDR3 DNA follows: TGCAGCGTTTTGGGGACGGGAGGCCAAACTAGCACAGATACGCAGTATTTT.

The V call is TRBV29-1, the J call TRBJ2-5; weak D call: TRBD1 (8 bases). Trimming removed 4 bases from V and 5 bases from J, with 17 bases in between. The CDR3 has 14 amino acids. Per germline, CDR1 SQVTM and CDR2 ANQGSEA. Here the CDR3 reads CSVGDTGGEETQYF. The CDR3 nucleotides are TGCAGCGTTGGAGATACAGGGGGGGAGGAGACCCAGTACTTC.

This clone was observed once. The rearrangement joins TRBV7-6 to TRBJ1-1; tentative D call: TRBD1 (6 bases). Between the trimmed V and J ends, which lost 5 bases and 0 bases, there was a span of 10 bases. This CDR3 has 14 amino acids. The germline CDR1 and CDR2 sequences are SGHVS and FNYEAQ. The CDR3 coding sequence is TGTGCCAGCAGCCAGGGGAGAATGAACACTGAAGCTTTCTTT. This sequence encodes CASSQGRMNTEAFF.

The chain links TRBV6-5 to TRBJ2-2, with D uncertain. The germline V gene has CDR1 MNHEY and CDR2 SVGAGI. The germline V and J ends were trimmed by 2 bases and 6 bases, with 7 bases remaining between them. The CDR3 runs to 13 residues. Here the CDR3 DNA reads TGTGCCAGCAGTTACGGTGGAGCCGGGGAGCTGTTTTTT. Its translation: CASSYGGAGELFF.

Turning to this clone: One junction end disagrees with the germline gene, perhaps due to a read error. The chain carries TRBV6-5 and TRBJ2-3, with D perhaps matching TRBD2 (6 bases). CDR1 and CDR2 (germline): MNHEY, SVGAGI. CDR3 size: 15 residues. The CDR3 nucleotides read TGTGCCAGCAGTTACTTAGCGGCTAGCATAGATACGCAGTATTTT. This translates into CASSYLAASIDTQYF.

This rearrangement joins TRBV5-4 to TRBJ2-5; D assignment may be TRBD1 or TRBD2 (5 bases each). In germline, CDR1 is SGHNT, CDR2 YYREEE (reference sequence). CDR3 length equals 13 residues. Trimming shortened V by 0 bases and J by 4 bases, and 7 bases separated the two germline ends. CDR3 in DNA: TGTGCCAGCAGCTTGGAGGGACGAGAGACCCAGTACTTC. Translation: CASSLEGRETQYF.

The chain couples TRBV30 to TRBJ2-7; D possibly corresponds to TRBD2 (6 bases). V gave up 0 bases and J gave up 2 bases, with 20 bases separating them. CDR1 is GTSNPN and CDR2 is SVGIG in the germline V gene (reference sequence). The CDR3 extends over 17 amino acids. CDR3 in DNA: TGTGCCTGGAGTGTATTCAGCGTAGTCGGCGGGACCTACGAGCAGTACTTC. Amino acid sequence: CAWSVFSVVGGTYEQYF.

The J gene is TRBJ2-3, the V gene TRBV9; tentative D call: TRBD2 (6 bases). CDR3 length equals 16 residues. Germline V lookup: CDR1 SGDLS, CDR2 YYNGEE. Between the trimmed V and J ends, which lost 0 bases and 0 bases, there was a span of 11 bases. The CDR3 coding sequence is TGTGCCAGCAGCGTAGGGGCTAGCGAGAGCACAGATACGCAGTATTTT. Translated: CASSVGASESTDTQYF.

The V gene is TRBV5-1, the J gene TRBJ2-3; 11 nucleotides match TRBD2. The CDR3 covers 15 residues. The ends lost 3 bases at V and 4 bases at J; junction bases unmatched: 4. From germline, CDR1 is SGHRS and CDR2 YFSETQ. The CDR3 here is CASSSGLAVSDTQYF. The CDR3 bases are TGCGCCAGCAGCTCGGGACTAGCGGTATCAGATACGCAGTATTTT.

This rearrangement joins TRBV25-1 to TRBJ1-3, with 8 bases that match TRBD1. There are 17 residues in the CDR3. The germline CDR1 and CDR2 sequences are MGHDK and SYGVNS. With V trimmed by 7 bases and J by 4 bases, 15 bases remained unmatched. In DNA form, the CDR3 reads TGTGCCAGCACCTCCGGACAGGGAATTCCGTGGGGAAACACCATATATTTT. Its translation: CASTSGQGIPWGNTIYF.

The rearrangement links TRBV18 to TRBJ2-3; tentative D call: TRBD2 (6 bases). Trimming took off 1 base at V and 2 bases at J, with 13 bases between the two ends. The CDR3 totals 16 residues. Germline CDR1 and CDR2: KGHSH and LQKENI. The CDR3 sequence: CASSPRAAGLTDTQYF. In nucleotides, the CDR3 is TGTGCCAGCTCACCACGGGCAGCGGGCCTCACAGATACGCAGTATTTT. The full variable domain, its missing parts supplied by reference TRBV18 and TRBJ2-3, is NAGVMQNPRHLVRRRGQEARLRCSPMKGHSHVYWYRQLPEEGLKFMVYLQKENIIDESGMPKERFSAEFPKEGPSILRIQQVVRGDSAAYFCASSPRAAGLTDTQYFGPGTRLTVL.

The rearrangement joins TRBV7-9 to TRBJ1-4; D is perhaps TRBD1 (5 bases). V was pared by 2 bases and J by 8 bases, with 15 bases between. The CDR3 has 15 residues. Germline values: CDR1 SEHNR, CDR2 FQNEAQ (reference sequence). Here the CDR3 DNA reads TGTGCCAGCAGCTTACCGGGGGGTGTTCGGGAAAAACTGTTTTTT. Translating it yields CASSLPGGVREKLFF.

The chain uses TRBV18 and TRBJ2-1; 8 bases are a match to TRBD1. V lost 6 bases, J lost 8 bases, and 6 bases stayed unmatched. This CDR3 is built from 13 residues. Germline V CDR1 and CDR2: KGHSH, LQKENI. The CDR3 bases are TGTGCCAGCTCTCCAGGGGGCGTGGATGAGCAGTTCTTC. Translation gives CASSPGGVDEQFF.

This chain connects TRBV10-3 to TRBJ2-5, with no clear D. Looked up from germline, CDR1 is ENHRY and CDR2 is SYGVKD. V shed 10 bases and J shed 4 bases, with 13 bases lying between them. The CDR3 extends over 12 amino acids. The CDR3 is CATGPRGETQYF. The CDR3 DNA sequence: TGTGCCACGGGCCCTAGAGGAGAGACCCAGTACTTC.

This chain's CDR3 is CASSDRDPWGYTF. CDR3 in DNA: TGTGCCAGCAGCGACCGGGACCCCTGGGGCTACACCTTC. This sequence joins TRBV9 and TRBJ1-2; D perhaps matches TRBD1 (5 bases). The CDR3 length is 13 residues. V lost 3 bases and J 8 bases, leaving 14 bases between the germline ends. Germline assignment: CDR1 SGDLS and CDR2 YYNGEE.

This clone was found a few times. The DNA for the CDR3 is TGCGCCAGCAGGGAAGGGGAGGGGACGAGGAGAGGCTACACCTTC. Residues: CASREGEGTRRGYTF. V is TRBV5-1 and J is TRBJ1-2; D possibly corresponds to TRBD1 (5 bases). Trimming removed 5 bases from V and 8 bases from J, with 22 bases in between. Germline CDR1 and CDR2: SGHRS and YFSETQ. This CDR3 contains 15 residues.

The chain couples TRBV5-1 to TRBJ2-7, with D unclear. The CDR3 is 14 residues long. The V gene's germline CDR1 is SGHRS and CDR2 YFSETQ. V lost 2 bases and J lost 0, with 9 bases in between. CDR3 amino acids: CASSFDGSSYEQYF. CDR3 nucleotides: TGCGCCAGCAGCTTTGACGGAAGCTCCTACGAGCAGTACTTC.

CDR3 protein: CASSQDSGEQYF. CDR3 coding DNA: TGTGCCAGCAGCCAAGACAGTGGCGAGCAGTACTTC. The chain joins TRBV7-7 to TRBJ2-7; tentative D call: TRBD1 (5 bases). The CDR3 is 12 amino acids. Looked up from germline, CDR1 is SSHAT and CDR2 is FNYEAQ (reference sequence). Trimming cost V 5 bases and J 6 bases, with 11 bases left between them.

The V gene is TRBV19, the J gene TRBJ2-6; the D gene is possibly TRBD1 (6 bases). V was shortened by 10 bases and J by 1 base, with 14 bases between the two germline ends. The germline gives CDR1 LNHDA, CDR2 SQIVND (reference sequence). The CDR3 is made up of 15 amino acids. As DNA, the CDR3 is TGTGCCACGAACAGGGTTGGATCTGGGGCCAACGTCCTGACTTTC. Its translation: CATNRVGSGANVLTF.

The chain joins TRBV4-3 to TRBJ1-1, with no clear D. Germline CDR1 reads LGHNA; CDR2 reads YSLEER. The V gene lost 0 bases and the J gene lost 1 base, with 6 bases spanning the gap. This CDR3 comprises 14 residues. CDR3 sequence (DNA): TGCGCCAGCAGCCAAGAGGAGGAGAACACTGAAGCTTTCTTT. The encoded protein is CASSQEEENTEAFF.

Here the CDR3 DNA reads TGTGCCAGCAGCCGGGGCGGCGGGAGGTCCTACAATGAGCAGTTCTTC. Protein: CASSRGGGRSYNEQFF. The chain employs TRBV11-3 and TRBJ2-1; 8 positions agree with TRBD2. V lost 5 bases, J lost 1 base, and 7 bases stayed unmatched. The CDR3 extends over 16 amino acids. CDR1 and CDR2 (germline): SGHNT, YENEEA. The variable domain in full, with the rest retrieved from reference TRBV11-3 and TRBJ2-1, is EAGVVQSPRYKIIEKKQPVAFWCNPISGHNTLYWYLQNLGQGPELLIRYENEEAVDDSQLPKDRFSAERLKGVDSTLKIQPAELGDSAVYLCASSRGGGRSYNEQFFGPGTRLTVL.

DNA of the CDR3: TGTGCCAGCAGCGTGCTTGCGGGAGCCAGCACCGGGGAGCTGTTTTTT. Encoded protein: CASSVLAGASTGELFF. V is TRBV9 and J is TRBJ2-2; TRBD2 aligns across 7 bases. The length of the CDR3 is 16 residues. V was clipped by 2 bases and J by 4 bases; unmatched bases: 8. CDR1 SGDLS and CDR2 YYNGEE come from the germline V gene. Combining the CDR3 with reference TRBV9 and TRBJ2-2 gives the whole variable domain DSGVTQTPKHLITATGQRVTLRCSPRSGDLSVYWYQQSLDQGLQFLIQYYNGEERAKGNILERFSAQQFPDLHSELNLSSLELGDSALYFCASSVLAGASTGELFFGEGSRLTVL.

The chain is built from TRBV7-8 and TRBJ2-7; 10 bases line up with TRBD1. In germline, CDR1 is SGHVS, CDR2 FQNEAQ. This CDR3 comprises 15 residues. Trimming removed 4 bases from V and 2 bases from J; junction bases left unmatched: 5. CDR3 sequence (DNA): TGTGCCAGCAGCTCGCCGGGACAGGGGACCTACGAGCAGTACTTC. It encodes CASSSPGQGTYEQYF.